This TCR beta chain was identified during a study of beta chain features in type 1 diabetes. TCRB transcripts that were expressed got sequenced, as all of the isolated RNA had been reverse transcribed. Repertoires were generated with immunoSEQ multiplex PCR, while TCRdb's copy carries only in-frame clones and drops some. The table has around 150,000 clones, over 55% seen once. Findings of the study overall: Junctions at VDJ sites from type 1 diabetes patients had fewer insertions and more deletions. TCRB CDR3 length was moderately but significantly reduced in all four CD4+ subsets of Type 1 diabetes patients.

Every donor had blood drawn once into heparin, roughly 100 mL on average. All of the sorted populations showed purity greater than 95%. With regard to this clone: Its antigen is not identified.

Germline V gives CDR1 GTSNPN, CDR2 SVGIG (reference sequence). There are 13 residues in the CDR3. Trimming removed 8 bases at V and 4 bases at J, with 17 bases between. This receptor was taken from a man aged 25 to 45 with type 1 diabetes. Sequencing was carried out using naive CD4+ T cells from blood. The chain recombines TRBV30 with TRBJ2-5, with a tentative D call TRBD1 (5 bases). In DNA, the CDR3 is TGTGCCGCAGACTTCTTCCAGGGAGAGACCCAGTACTTC. Translating it yields CAADFFQGETQYF.